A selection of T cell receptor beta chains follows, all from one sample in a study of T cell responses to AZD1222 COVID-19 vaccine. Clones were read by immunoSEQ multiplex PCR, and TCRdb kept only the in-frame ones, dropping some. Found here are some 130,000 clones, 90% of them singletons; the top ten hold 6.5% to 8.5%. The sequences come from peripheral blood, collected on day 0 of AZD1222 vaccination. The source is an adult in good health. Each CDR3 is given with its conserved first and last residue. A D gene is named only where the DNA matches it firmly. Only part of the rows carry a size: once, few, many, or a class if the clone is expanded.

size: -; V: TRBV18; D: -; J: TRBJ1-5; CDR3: CASSQRPPEGYQPQHF; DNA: TGTGCCAGCTCACAACGGCCGCCAGAAGGGTATCAGCCCCAGCATTTT
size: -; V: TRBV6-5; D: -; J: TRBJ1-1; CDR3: CASSFNYKNTEAFF; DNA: TGTGCCAGCAGTTTTAACTACAAGAACACTGAAGCTTTCTTT
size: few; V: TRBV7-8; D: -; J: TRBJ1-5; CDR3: CASNLEGEYSNQPQHF; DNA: TGTGCCAGCAACCTAGAGGGGGAATATAGCAATCAGCCCCAGCATTTT
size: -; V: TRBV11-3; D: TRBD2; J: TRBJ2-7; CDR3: CASSLGGSSYEQYF; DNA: TGTGCCAGCAGCTTAGGCGGGAGCTCCTACGAGCAGTACTTC
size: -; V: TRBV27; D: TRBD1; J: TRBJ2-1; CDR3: CASSFGQGVGNEQFF; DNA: TGTGCCAGCAGTTTCGGACAGGGGGTGGGGAATGAGCAGTTCTTC
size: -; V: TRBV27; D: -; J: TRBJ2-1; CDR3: CASSTPIGNNEQFF; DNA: TGTGCCAGCAGTACACCAATTGGGAACAATGAGCAGTTCTTC
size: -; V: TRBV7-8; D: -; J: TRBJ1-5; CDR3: CASSTFQGDQPQHF; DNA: TGTGCCAGCAGCACTTTCCAGGGAGATCAGCCCCAGCATTTT
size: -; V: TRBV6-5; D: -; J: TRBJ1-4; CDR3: CASKNGGSEKLFF; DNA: TGTGCCAGCAAAAATGGTGGAAGTGAAAAACTGTTTTTT
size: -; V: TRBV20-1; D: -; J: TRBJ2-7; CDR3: CSAREAEQYF; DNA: TGCAGTGCTAGAGAAGCTGAGCAGTACTTC
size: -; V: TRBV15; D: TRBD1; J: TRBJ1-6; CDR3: CATSRGGQGPIVSSPLHF; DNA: TGTGCCACCAGCAGAGGTGGACAGGGACCCATCGTTAGTTCACCCCTCCACTTT
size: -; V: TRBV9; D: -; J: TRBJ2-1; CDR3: CASSGGSGTSYNEQFF; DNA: TGTGCCAGCAGCGGCGGGTCAGGGACCTCCTACAATGAGCAGTTCTTC
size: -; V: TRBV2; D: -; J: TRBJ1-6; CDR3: CASSRMFVDSPLHF; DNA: TGTGCCAGCAGTAGGATGTTTGTGGATTCACCCCTCCACTTT
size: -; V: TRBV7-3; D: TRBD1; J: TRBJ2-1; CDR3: CASSPVPVTGSEQFF; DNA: TGTGCCAGCAGCCCAGTTCCGGTGACAGGGTCGGAGCAGTTCTTC
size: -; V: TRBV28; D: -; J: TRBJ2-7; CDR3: CASSLSGNLYEQYF; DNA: TGTGCCAGCAGTTTATCAGGGAACCTCTACGAGCAGTACTTC
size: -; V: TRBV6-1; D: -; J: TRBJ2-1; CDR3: CASSEEGFYNEQFF; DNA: TGTGCCAGCAGTGAGGAGGGGTTCTACAATGAGCAGTTCTTC
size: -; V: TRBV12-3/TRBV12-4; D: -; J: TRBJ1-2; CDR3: CASSLAIYGYTF; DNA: TGTGCCAGCAGTTTAGCGATTTATGGCTACACCTTC
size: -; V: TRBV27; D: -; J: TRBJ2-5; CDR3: CASSGHSETQYF; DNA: TGTGCCAGCAGTGGCCATTCGGAGACCCAGTACTTC
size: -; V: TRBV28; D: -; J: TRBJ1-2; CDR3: CASSLPLGQVPNYGYTF; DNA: TGTGCCAGCAGTCTCCCCTTAGGTCAGGTCCCTAACTATGGCTACACCTTC
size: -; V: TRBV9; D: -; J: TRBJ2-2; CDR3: CASSLQGRHTGELFF; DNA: TGTGCCAGCAGCTTACAGGGGAGGCACACCGGGGAGCTGTTTTTT
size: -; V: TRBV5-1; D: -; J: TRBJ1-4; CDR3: CASSLLGGQTNEKLFF; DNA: TGCGCCAGCAGCTTGTTGGGGGGCCAAACTAATGAAAAACTGTTTTTT
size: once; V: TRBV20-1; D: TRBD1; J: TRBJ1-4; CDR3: CSASLQGRANEKLFF; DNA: TGCAGTGCTAGTTTACAGGGGAGGGCTAATGAAAAACTGTTTTTT
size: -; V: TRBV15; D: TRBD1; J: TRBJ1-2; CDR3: CATSSHRGRDYGYTF; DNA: TGTGCCACCAGCAGTCACAGGGGGCGTGACTATGGCTACACCTTC
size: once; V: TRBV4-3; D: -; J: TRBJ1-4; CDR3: CASSQVSDRKLFF; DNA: TGCGCCAGCAGCCAAGTCTCCGACAGGAAACTGTTTTTT
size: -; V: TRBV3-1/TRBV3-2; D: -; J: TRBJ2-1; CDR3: CASSSHPVNEQFF; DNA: TGTGCCAGCAGTAGCCATCCCGTCAATGAGCAGTTCTTC
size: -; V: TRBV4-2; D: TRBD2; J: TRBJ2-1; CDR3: CASSQDGTSGGNEQFF; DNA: TGTGCCAGCAGCCAAGATGGGACCAGCGGGGGGAATGAGCAGTTCTTC
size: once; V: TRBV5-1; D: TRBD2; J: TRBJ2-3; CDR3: CASRREGDTQYF; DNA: TGCGCCAGCAGGCGGGAGGGAGATACGCAGTATTTT
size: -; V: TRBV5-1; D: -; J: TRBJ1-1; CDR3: CASSLGTHMNTEAFF; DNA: TGCGCCAGCAGCTTGGGTACACACATGAACACTGAAGCTTTCTTT
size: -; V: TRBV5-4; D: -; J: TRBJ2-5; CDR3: CASSLDTQETQYF; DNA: TGTGCCAGCAGCTTGGACACCCAAGAGACCCAGTACTTC
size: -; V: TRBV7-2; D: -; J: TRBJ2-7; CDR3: CASSLQGSEYEQYF; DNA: TGTGCCAGCAGCCTCCAAGGTAGCGAGTACGAGCAGTACTTC
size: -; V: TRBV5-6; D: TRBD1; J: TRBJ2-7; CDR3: CASSPTPGTGGYEQYF; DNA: TGTGCCAGCAGCCCTACACCCGGGACAGGGGGTTACGAGCAGTACTTC
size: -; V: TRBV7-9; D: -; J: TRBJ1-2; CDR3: CASSLEAGSPFYGYTF; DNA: TGTGCCAGCAGCTTAGAGGCGGGTAGTCCCTTCTATGGCTACACCTTC
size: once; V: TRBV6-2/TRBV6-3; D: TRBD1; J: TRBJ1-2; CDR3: CASSYRGQRVDGYTF; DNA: TGTGCCAGCAGTTACCGGGGACAGCGGGTGGATGGCTACACCTTC
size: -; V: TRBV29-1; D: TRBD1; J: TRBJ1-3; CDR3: CSVEDGGGFGLGNTIYF; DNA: TGCAGCGTTGAAGATGGAGGGGGCTTCGGGTTGGGAAACACCATATATTTT
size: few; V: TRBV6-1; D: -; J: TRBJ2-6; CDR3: CASSEASSGANVLTF; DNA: TGTGCCAGCAGTGAAGCTTCCTCTGGGGCCAACGTCCTGACTTTC
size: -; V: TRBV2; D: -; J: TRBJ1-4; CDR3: CASRGLGEKLFF; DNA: TGTGCCAGCAGGGGTTTGGGTGAAAAACTGTTTTTT
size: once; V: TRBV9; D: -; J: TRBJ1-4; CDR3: CASSVAPDDFNEKLFF; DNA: TGTGCCAGCAGCGTAGCCCCCGACGATTTTAATGAAAAACTGTTTTTT
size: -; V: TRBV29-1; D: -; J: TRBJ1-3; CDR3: CSDQQGHSGNTIYF; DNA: TGCAGCGACCAACAGGGACACTCTGGAAACACCATATATTTT
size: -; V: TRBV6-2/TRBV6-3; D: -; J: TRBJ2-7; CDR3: CASSYWGGVPEQYF; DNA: TGTGCCAGCAGTTATTGGGGGGGCGTCCCCGAGCAGTACTTC
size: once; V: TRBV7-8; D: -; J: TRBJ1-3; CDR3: CASSLSRDGNTIYF; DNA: TGTGCCAGCAGCCTTAGTAGGGATGGAAACACCATATATTTT
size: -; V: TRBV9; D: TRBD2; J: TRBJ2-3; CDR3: CASSVRAGGPDTQYF; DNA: TGTGCCAGCAGCGTACGAGCGGGGGGGCCAGATACGCAGTATTTT
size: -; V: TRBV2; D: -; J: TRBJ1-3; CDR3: CASSVAGGNTIYF; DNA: TGTGCCAGCAGTGTGGCAGGGGGAAACACCATATATTTT
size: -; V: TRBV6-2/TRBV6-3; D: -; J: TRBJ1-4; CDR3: CASSYGGGTYALFF; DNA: TGTGCCAGCAGTTACGGCGGGGGGACTTACGCACTGTTTTTT
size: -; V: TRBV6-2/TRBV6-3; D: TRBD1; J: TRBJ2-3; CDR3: CASSRQGASPDTQYF; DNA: TGTGCCAGCAGCAGACAGGGTGCCTCTCCAGATACGCAGTATTTT
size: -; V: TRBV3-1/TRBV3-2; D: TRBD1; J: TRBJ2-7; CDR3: CASSQEPGQLGEQYF; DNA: TGTGCCAGCAGCCAAGAACCGGGACAGCTGGGAGAGCAGTACTTC
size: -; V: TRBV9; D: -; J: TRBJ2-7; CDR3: CASSPTGQGLEQYF; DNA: TGTGCCAGCAGCCCCACCGGGCAGGGGCTCGAGCAGTACTTC
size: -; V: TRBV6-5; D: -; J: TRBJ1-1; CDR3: CASMRLLMNTEAFF; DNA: TGTGCCAGCATGCGGCTCTTAATGAACACTGAAGCTTTCTTT
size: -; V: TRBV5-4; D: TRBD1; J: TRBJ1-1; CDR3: CASSARDRANTEAFF; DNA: TGTGCCAGCAGCGCAAGGGACAGGGCAAACACTGAAGCTTTCTTT
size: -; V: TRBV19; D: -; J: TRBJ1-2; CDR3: CASTPPGTYGYTF; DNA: TGTGCCAGTACCCCACCCGGGACCTATGGCTACACCTTC
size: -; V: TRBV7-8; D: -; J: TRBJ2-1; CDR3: CASSLGDWEQFF; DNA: TGTGCCAGCAGCTTAGGGGACTGGGAGCAGTTCTTC
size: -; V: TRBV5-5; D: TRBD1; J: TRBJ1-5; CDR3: CASSIYGTGNQPQHF; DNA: TGTGCCAGCAGCATTTATGGGACAGGCAATCAGCCCCAGCATTTT
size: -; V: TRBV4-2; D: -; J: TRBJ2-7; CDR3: CASSQDRVGRGSSYEQYF; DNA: TGTGCCAGCAGCCAAGATCGGGTTGGCAGGGGCAGCTCCTACGAGCAGTACTTC
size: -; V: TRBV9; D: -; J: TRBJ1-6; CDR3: CASSVGGRGGYSPLHF; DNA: TGTGCCAGCAGCGTCGGGGGACGGGGGGGTTATTCACCCCTCCACTTT
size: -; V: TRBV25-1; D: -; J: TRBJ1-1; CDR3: CASSESTSGRFTEAFF; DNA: TGTGCCAGCAGTGAATCGACGTCGGGAAGGTTCACTGAAGCTTTCTTT
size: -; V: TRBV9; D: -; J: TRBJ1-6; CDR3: CASSTGNSPLHF; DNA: TGTGCCAGCAGCACAGGGAATTCACCCCTCCACTTT
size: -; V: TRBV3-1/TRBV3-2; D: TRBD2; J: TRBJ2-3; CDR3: CASSQDLAGGHDTQYF; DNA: TGTGCCAGCAGCCAAGATCTGGCGGGGGGGCATGATACGCAGTATTTT